This T cell receptor (beta chain) was captured in a study of T cells in Graves' hyperthyroidism and ophthalmopathy. Absence of ophthalmopathy progression within 18 months defined stable Graves' hyperthyroidism. PBMCs stemmed from more than 7.5 ml fresh peripheral blood. Worth noting for this clonotype: Antigen unknown.

Overall study results and limits: With a median lead of around 6.7 months before onset, the model predicted ophthalmopathy.

Germline loops: CDR1 SGHNT, CDR2 YYREEE (reference sequence). The CDR3 is 16 amino acids. The germline V and J ends were trimmed by 6 bases and 7 bases, with 23 bases remaining between them. TCR beta CDR3 region amplification was performed from RNA transcripts. HTBI primers were employed in a first-round RT-PCR of the TCR CDR3. TCRdb redid the calling of the multiplex PCR reads with MiXCR, one entry per CDR3 protein. The profile covers approximately 640,000 distinct CDR3 sequences, with roughly 16% appearing a single time and 3% to 4% taken by the ten largest. This receptor was identified in a woman aged 30 to 39 with Graves' hyperthyroidism. Specimen: blood. This rearrangement joins TRBV5-4 to TRBJ2-1; D is perhaps TRBD1 (6 bases). CDR3 in DNA: TGTGCCAGCAAAAGGATCGTCAGGGGCGACTTTAATGAGCAGTTCTTC. Amino acid sequence: CASKRIVRGDFNEQFF.